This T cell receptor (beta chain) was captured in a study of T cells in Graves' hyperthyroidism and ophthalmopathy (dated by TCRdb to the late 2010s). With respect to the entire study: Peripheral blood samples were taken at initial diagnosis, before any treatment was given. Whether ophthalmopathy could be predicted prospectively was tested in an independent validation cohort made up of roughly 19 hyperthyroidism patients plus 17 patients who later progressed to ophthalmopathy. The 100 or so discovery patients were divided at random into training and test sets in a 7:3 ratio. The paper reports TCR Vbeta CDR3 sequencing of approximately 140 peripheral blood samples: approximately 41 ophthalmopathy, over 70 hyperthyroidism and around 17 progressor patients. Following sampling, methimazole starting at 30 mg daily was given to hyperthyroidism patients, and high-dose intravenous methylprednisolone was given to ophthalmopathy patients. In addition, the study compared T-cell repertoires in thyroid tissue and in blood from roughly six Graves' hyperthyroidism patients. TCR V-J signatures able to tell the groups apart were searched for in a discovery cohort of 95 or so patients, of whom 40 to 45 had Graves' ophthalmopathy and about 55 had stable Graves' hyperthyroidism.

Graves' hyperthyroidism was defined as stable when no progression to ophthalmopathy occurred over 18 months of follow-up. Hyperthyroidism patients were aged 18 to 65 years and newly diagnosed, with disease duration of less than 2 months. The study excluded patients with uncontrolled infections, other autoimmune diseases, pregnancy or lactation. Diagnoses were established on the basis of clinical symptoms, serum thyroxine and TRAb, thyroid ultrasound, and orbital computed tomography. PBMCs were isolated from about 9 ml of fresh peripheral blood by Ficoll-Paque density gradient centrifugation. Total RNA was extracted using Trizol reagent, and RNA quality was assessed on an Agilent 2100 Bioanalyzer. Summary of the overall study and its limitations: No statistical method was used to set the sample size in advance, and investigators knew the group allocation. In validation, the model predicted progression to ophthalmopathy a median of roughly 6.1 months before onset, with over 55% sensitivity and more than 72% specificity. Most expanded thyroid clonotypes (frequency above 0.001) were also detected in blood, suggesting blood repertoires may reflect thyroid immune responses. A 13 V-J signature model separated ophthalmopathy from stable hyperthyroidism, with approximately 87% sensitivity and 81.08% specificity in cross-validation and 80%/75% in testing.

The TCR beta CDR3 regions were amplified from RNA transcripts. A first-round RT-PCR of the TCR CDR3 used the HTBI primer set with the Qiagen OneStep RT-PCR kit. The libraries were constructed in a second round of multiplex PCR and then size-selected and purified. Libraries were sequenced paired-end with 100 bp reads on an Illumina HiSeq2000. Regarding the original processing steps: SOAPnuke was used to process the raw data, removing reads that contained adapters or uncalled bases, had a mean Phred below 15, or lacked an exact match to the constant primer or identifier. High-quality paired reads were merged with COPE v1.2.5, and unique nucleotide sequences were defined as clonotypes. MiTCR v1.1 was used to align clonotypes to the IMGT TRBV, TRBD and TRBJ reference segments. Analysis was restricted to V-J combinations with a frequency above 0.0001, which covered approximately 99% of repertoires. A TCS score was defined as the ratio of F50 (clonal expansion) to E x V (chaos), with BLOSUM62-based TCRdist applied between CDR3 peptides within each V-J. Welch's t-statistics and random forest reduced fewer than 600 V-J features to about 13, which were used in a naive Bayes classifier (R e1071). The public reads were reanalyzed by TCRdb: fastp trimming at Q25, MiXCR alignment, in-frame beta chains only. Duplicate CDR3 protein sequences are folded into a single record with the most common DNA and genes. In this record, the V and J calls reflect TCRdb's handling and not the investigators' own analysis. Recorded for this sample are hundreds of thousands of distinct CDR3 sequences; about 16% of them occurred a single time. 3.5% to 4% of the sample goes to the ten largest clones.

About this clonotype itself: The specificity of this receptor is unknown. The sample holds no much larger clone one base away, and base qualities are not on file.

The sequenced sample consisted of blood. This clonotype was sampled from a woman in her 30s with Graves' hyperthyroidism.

The CDR3 reads CASRYRVDTEAFF. The DNA sequence follows: TGTGCCAGTCGATATAGGGTGGACACTGAAGCTTTCTTT. The rearranged segments are TRBV7-9 and TRBJ1-1, with the D gene not clear enough to name. There are 13 amino acids in the CDR3, from cysteine to phenylalanine inclusive. Solely the CDR3 DNA is kept, with 39 bases framed from the first base. The germline ends are 14 bases apart after V is trimmed by 9 bases and J by 3 bases. According to the germline V gene (reference sequence), CDR1 reads SEHNR and CDR2 reads FQNEAQ.